The rows below give T cell receptor beta chains drawn from one sample of a study of cytomegalovirus exposure and HLA in healthy donors. Produced via immunoSEQ multiplex PCR; TCRdb's table is partial and in-frame only. The table shows over 85,000 clones, with more than 65% occurring only once. The specimen sequenced was PBMCs. The receptors here all came from a man aged 30 to 45 in good health and CMV-seropositive. Both conserved end residues are part of each CDR3. Fields, in order: CDR3 protein, V gene.

CASTPDRHTEAFF | TRBV28
CASSSNQRGGTQYF | TRBV28
CASSVGSGGRLTYEQYF | TRBV2
CASSPRTSGTYQETQYF | TRBV18
CASSYGQGASPLHF | TRBV28
CASSLALRENYGYTF | TRBV7-9
CASSLGVGGSEAFF | TRBV11-1
CASSLEVSSGANVLTF | TRBV5-6
CAWQGLRQGTSGVFTDTQYF | TRBV30
CASSPGQGTYEQYF | TRBV6-6
CASSVATGGNYGYTF | TRBV9
CASSIRTGNGETQYF | TRBV19
CASSQDRGTLNGPQHF | TRBV4-3
CASSIRTATEAFF | TRBV19
CATLAGGLDEQFF | TRBV10-2
CASSLSVTTQPETQYF | TRBV5-1
CASSFGPQDRASTDTQYF | TRBV28
CASSAGTRTGELFF | TRBV2
CASSEGHSNTEAFF | TRBV9
CAWSSGQLSYEQYF | TRBV30
CASSQETGDYGYTF | TRBV4-1
CASSVGGPDTQYF | TRBV10-1
CASSPRTGSGTGELFF | TRBV9
CASSLTGLNTEAFF | TRBV5-5
CASGLAGGEETQYF | TRBV6-1
CASSLRMGQDYEQYF | TRBV7-2
CAIRDRGRTDTQYF | TRBV10-3
CASSLEGSSYNSPLHF | TRBV27
CASSQGTGGEQFF | TRBV4-3
CASSVVPVPRGQGEGYTF | TRBV9
CASRFGQEGSYEQYF | TRBV5-4
CASSGTGQAYEQYF | TRBV5-1
CASSTRGAEQYF | TRBV19
CASSPEGAGNIQYF | TRBV13
CASSEGTGLRNEQFF | TRBV25-1
CASSEQGGTSTKLFF | TRBV7-9
CASRGYGLGGGGELFF | TRBV28